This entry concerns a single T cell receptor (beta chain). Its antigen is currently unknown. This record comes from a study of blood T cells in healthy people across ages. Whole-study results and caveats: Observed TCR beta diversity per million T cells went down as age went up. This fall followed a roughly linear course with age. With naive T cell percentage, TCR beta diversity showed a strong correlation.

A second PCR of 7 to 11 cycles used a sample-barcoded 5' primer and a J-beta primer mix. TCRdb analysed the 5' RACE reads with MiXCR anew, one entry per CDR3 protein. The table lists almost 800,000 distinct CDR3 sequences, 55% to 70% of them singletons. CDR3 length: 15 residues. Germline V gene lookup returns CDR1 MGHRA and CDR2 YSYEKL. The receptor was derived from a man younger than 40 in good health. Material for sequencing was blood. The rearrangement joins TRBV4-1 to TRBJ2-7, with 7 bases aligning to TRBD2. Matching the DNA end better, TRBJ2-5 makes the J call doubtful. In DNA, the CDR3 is TGCGCCAGCAGCCAGTTAGCGGGCCGCCGAGAGACCCAGTACTTC. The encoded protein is CASSQLAGRRETQYF.